This TCR beta chain was retrieved from a study of T cell responses to AZD1222 COVID-19 vaccine (dated by TCRdb to the early 2020s). For the study in its entirety: AZD1222 recipients with second doses at about 4 weeks or about 12 weeks were pooled, because spike-specific TCR depth and breadth did not differ between schedules. A total of approximately 240 trial participants underwent TCR sequencing, of whom 207 received two doses of AZD1222 and some 25 received two doses of the MenACWY control vaccine. Trial participants were enrolled into age subgroups of 18-55, 56-69 and 70-plus years, which contained about 150, 27 and 61 TCR-sequenced participants, respectively.

This clone was seen just once. Which antigen it targets is not known. Per-base quality was not reported, and no clone a single base away is much larger than it. The CDR3 regions of human TCRbeta chains were subjected to immunosequencing. As for the original processing: TCRs in the repertoires were matched against a reference library of SARS-CoV-2-specific TCRs that had been generated with the MIRA antigen-specificity platform. Breadth meant the fraction of unique TCRs that were SARS-CoV-2-associated, whereas depth meant the fraction of total T cells that were SARS-CoV-2-associated. Using the MIRA data, every spike-specific TCR was mapped to the spike region that the TCR reacted to and assigned to either a CD4 or a CD8 class. Log10-transformed breadth and depth values were compared by one-way ANOVA with Sidak's multiple comparisons tests. What TCRdb holds here is the immuneACCESS table cut down to in-frame rearrangements. Part of the clones is not present; checked against another copy, under half of the missing clones reflect an unresolved V gene, and the others are unexplained. For V, J and clone size, that table is used; D and trimming come from the DNA. For this sample the table gives 100,000 or so clones, of which almost 85% were detected only once. The ten largest account for about a sixth of the sample.

Summary of the overall study and its limitations: Participants were mostly white British, with more females than males. The authors suggested clonal diversity may have been underestimated. Conclusions about previously exposed vaccinees were limited because only six AZD1222 recipients were SARS-CoV-2 seropositive at baseline. Reportedly, close to half of the unique spike-specific TCRs recognized epitopes lying outside the regions that are mutated in the B.1.351 and B.1.1.7 variants. A significant rise in spike-specific TCR breadth and depth was observed after two AZD1222 doses relative to day 0 and relative to MenACWY recipients. The 56-69-year group was small, and its depth increase did not reach significance, likely because of low power. Because no day 14 peak-response samples were available, repertoires were characterized only after the peak T cell response. CD4 TCRs associated with the vaccine covered the entire spike protein, and the dominant responses were in regions 160-218 and 743-854.

The time point label corresponds to: baseline before first vaccination. The vaccinee samples were drawn from two UK trials, COV001 and COV002, one of which was a single-blind randomized controlled phase 2/3 trial testing AZD1222 (ChAdOx1 nCoV-19) in healthy adults. For TCRbeta chain sequencing, PBMC samples were collected from trial participants at day 0 and at day 28 after the second dose. CDR1 SGHKS and CDR2 YYEKEE were looked up in the germline V gene (reference sequence). Cut back by 5 bases and 4 bases, the V and J ends lie 17 bases apart. Measured from the cysteine to the phenylalanine, the CDR3 is 15 residues long. Only CDR3 DNA is held: 45 bases, read in frame from base 1.

The TCR comes from an adult in good health. Here the chain combines TRBV5-5 and TRBJ2-3, with the D gene tentatively TRBD1 or TRBD2, based on 6 matching bases in each. The input for sequencing was peripheral blood, taken on day 0 of AZD1222 vaccination. The nucleotides read TGTGCCAGCAGTGCTAGGGGGGCAGCGCCAGATACGCAGTATTTT. Its translation reads: CASSARGAAPDTQYF.